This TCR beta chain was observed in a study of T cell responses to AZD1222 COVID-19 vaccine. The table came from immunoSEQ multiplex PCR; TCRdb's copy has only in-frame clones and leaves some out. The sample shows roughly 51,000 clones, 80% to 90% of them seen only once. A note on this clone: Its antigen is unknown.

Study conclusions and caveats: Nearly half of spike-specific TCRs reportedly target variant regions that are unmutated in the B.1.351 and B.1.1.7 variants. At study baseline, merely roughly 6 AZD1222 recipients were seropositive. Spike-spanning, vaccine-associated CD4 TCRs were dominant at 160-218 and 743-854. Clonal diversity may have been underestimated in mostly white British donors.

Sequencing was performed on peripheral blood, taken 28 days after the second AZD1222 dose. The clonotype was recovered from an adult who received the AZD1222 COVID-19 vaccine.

The CDR3 DNA sequence: TGTGCCAGCAGCTTGGAAAGAGGGATCTATGGCTACACCTTC. This translates into CASSLERGIYGYTF. V usage is TRBV5-6 and J usage is TRBJ1-2; unclear D gene. The germline V and J ends were trimmed by 0 bases and 4 bases, with 10 bases remaining between them. The length of the CDR3 is 14 residues. From germline, CDR1 is SGHDT and CDR2 YYEEEE.